Below, 7 T cell receptor beta chains from the same sample are listed, as sequenced in a study of CD8+CD57+ T cells in acquired aplastic anemia listed by TCRdb under 2018. The run used an Illumina HiSeq 2000. Profiling of TCR beta VDJ combinations and CDR3 sequences used genomic DNA as the template. The raw public data were reprocessed by TCRdb itself: fastp quality trimming at Q25, MiXCR clonotype calling, in-frame beta chains only. Identical CDR3 protein sequences are pooled into one entry, listed with their most common genes and DNA. The table for this sample lists 150,000 to 200,000 distinct CDR3 sequences; 35% to 55% of them were counted only once. The ten biggest clones cover over 0.95% of the sample. The sample was sorted CD4+, CD8+, or CD8+CD57+ T cells (not recorded which) from PBMCs. The receptors derive from a human donor in good health.

This clonotype was counted at least ten times. The chain joins TRBV6-1 to TRBJ2-7, with 8 bases lining up with TRBD1. The V gene's germline CDR1 is MNHNS and CDR2 SASEGT. The CDR3 spans 14 residues. V lost 6 bases and J lost 2; bases outside the gene matches: 6. Here the CDR3 reads CASRPGQATYEQYF. CDR3 nucleotide sequence: TGTGCCAGCAGGCCGGGACAGGCTACCTACGAGCAGTACTTC.

As for this clonotype: Since a much larger clone is just one base distant, this may be a read error. The rearrangement uses TRBV6-1 and TRBJ1-6, with 9 bases that match TRBD1. J gave up 10 bases and V 7 bases, and 17 bases lay outside the gene matches. The V gene's germline CDR1 is MNHNS and CDR2 SASEGT. The CDR3 has 17 residues. The CDR3 DNA reads as TGTGCCAGCATCCCAACAGGGGGCCGACTTATTAAATCACCCCTCCACTTT. Translating it yields CASIPTGGRLIKSPLHF.

This clonotype showed up many times. The rearrangement links TRBV5-1 to TRBJ2-2; 9 bases are a match to TRBD1. The V gene end was trimmed by 4 bases and the J gene end by 5 bases; junction bases not matched to a gene: 0. This CDR3 has 13 residues. From germline, CDR1 is SGHRS and CDR2 YFSETQ. The CDR3 DNA reads TGCGCCAGCAGCGGACAGGGGACCGGGGAGCTGTTTTTT. The encoded protein is CASSGQGTGELFF.

This clonotype showed up many times. V and J are TRBV11-3 and TRBJ2-7, with TRBD1 matching over 7 bases. This CDR3 region has 13 residues. J was trimmed by 3 bases and V by 5 bases; bases with no gene match: 4. From germline, CDR1 is SGHNT and CDR2 YENEEA. The DNA of the CDR3 is TGTGCCAGCAGCCGCCGGGACAGCTACGAGCAGTACTTC. Its protein is CASSRRDSYEQYF.

This clonotype appeared many times. The gene calls are TRBV3-1 and TRBJ2-5; TRBD1 aligns across 8 bases. Losses at the gene ends were 4 bases for V and 4 bases for J; bases not matched to a gene: 5. The germline CDR1 and CDR2 sequences are LGHDT and YNNKEL (reference sequence). CDR3 length equals 14 residues. The CDR3 DNA is TGTGCCAGCAGCCGGGGACAGGTGGGAGAGACCCAGTACTTC. It yields the protein CASSRGQVGETQYF.

This clonotype was seen just once. This may come from a read error, since a much larger clone is one base off. The V call is TRBV4-1, the J call TRBJ2-7, with D perhaps TRBD1 (5 bases). Germline V gives CDR1 MGHRA, CDR2 YSYEKL. With 1 base removed from V and 5 bases from J, the gap between germline ends came to 15 bases. CDR3 length: 15 amino acids. The CDR3 is CASSQVSGALHEQYF. The CDR3, as DNA: TGCGCCAGCAGCCAAGTATCTGGGGCACTTCACGAGCAGTACTTC.

In this sample, this clonotype turned up many times. The chain carries TRBV10-3 and TRBJ2-3; the match to TRBD2 covers 10 bases. The CDR3 runs 15 residues. The germline CDR1 and CDR2 sequences are ENHRY and SYGVKD. V lost 6 bases to trimming and J lost 4 bases; unmatched junction nucleotides: 7. The CDR3 protein is CAISLAGGRADTQYF. As DNA, the CDR3 is TGTGCCATCAGCTTAGCGGGGGGACGGGCAGATACGCAGTATTTT.